The count of the clone carrying this TCR beta chain is one. Its antigen is undetermined. The data stem from a study of shared clonotypes between healthy human individuals. Regarding the study as a whole: Naive subsets generally exceeded memory subsets in estimated richness.

The CDR3 is 16 residues long. Trimming cost V 2 bases and J 5 bases, with 15 bases left between them. The germline V gene encodes CDR1 WNHNN and CDR2 SYGVQD (reference sequence). Profiling relied on immunoSEQ multiplex PCR, and the TCRdb table lists in-frame clones only, not all of them. Of roughly 2.5 million clones listed, approximately 90% are singletons. The sequenced sample consisted of naive CD4+ T cells sorted from blood. Sample subset: CD45RA+ positively selected. The sequence came from a man aged 18 to 30 in good health. The chain has TRBV10-1 and TRBJ1-4; D is unclear. This chain's CDR3 is CASSEQGGGENEKLFF. CDR3 DNA: TGCGCCAGCAGTGAGCAAGGAGGTGGGGAAAATGAAAAACTGTTTTTT.